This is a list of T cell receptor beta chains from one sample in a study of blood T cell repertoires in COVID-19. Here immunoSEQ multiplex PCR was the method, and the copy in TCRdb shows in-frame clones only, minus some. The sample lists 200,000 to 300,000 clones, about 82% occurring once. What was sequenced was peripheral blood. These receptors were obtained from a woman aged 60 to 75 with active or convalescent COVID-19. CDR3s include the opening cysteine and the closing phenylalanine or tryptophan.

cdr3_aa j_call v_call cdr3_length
CASSLGGDSYEQYF TRBJ2-7 TRBV11-3 14
CASRRGALYNSPLHF TRBJ1-6 TRBV13 15
CASRETLYNSPLHF TRBJ1-6 TRBV28 14
CASSQAAGGPDTQYF TRBJ2-3 TRBV4-1 15
CASSREREVSYEQYF TRBJ2-7 TRBV18 15
CASSGRLAGSFPGTDTQYF TRBJ2-3 TRBV5-1 19
CASTLGLAGINEQFF TRBJ2-1 TRBV5-1 15
CASSLVGGREAFF TRBJ1-1 TRBV11-2 13
CASSELAGSYNEQFF TRBJ2-1 TRBV6-4 15
CASSEWFPRDTATNEKLFF TRBJ1-4 TRBV19 19
CATSRDVGQGGFGQPQHF TRBJ1-5 TRBV15 18
CASSLGPSGRANYEQYF TRBJ2-7 TRBV11-2 17
CASAEMQGNSPLHF TRBJ1-6 TRBV3-1/TRBV3-2 14
CASSRILLSSYNEQFF TRBJ2-1 TRBV7-7 16
CASTRAGSYNEQFF TRBJ2-1 TRBV7-9 14
CASSFGRGYTEAFF TRBJ1-1 TRBV7-9 14
CASSLLTSGPKETQYF TRBJ2-5 TRBV5-6 16
CASSQDTVSQEFF TRBJ2-1 TRBV3-1/TRBV3-2 13
CATSDPLTGTGANVLTF TRBJ2-6 TRBV24-1 17
CASSQDGQAEAFF TRBJ1-1 TRBV4-2 13
CASSNVGGRQDTQYF TRBJ2-3 TRBV6-5 15
CANLPWWSSYLYEQYF TRBJ2-7 TRBV12-2 16
CASSQGLAGYNEQFF TRBJ2-1 TRBV4-1 15
CASSLTKDGQGTPSSYEQFF TRBJ2-1 TRBV7-8 20
CASSREGQGREKLFF TRBJ1-4 TRBV6-5 15
CSVDIGGSTEAFF TRBJ1-1 TRBV29-1 13
CASSHSTSPGGYTF TRBJ1-2 TRBV14 14
CASSEGQGGTGELFF TRBJ2-2 TRBV7-3 15
CSAQRGQGSGNTIYF TRBJ1-3 TRBV29-1 15
CASNSGLAGSFSYNEQFF TRBJ2-1 TRBV5-1 18
CAWSFRLNQPQHF TRBJ1-5 TRBV30 13
CASSLDQEREYF TRBJ2-4 TRBV11-3 12
CASSTTADSKQANEQFF TRBJ2-1 TRBV28 17
CASSLRRGQGSYEQYF TRBJ2-7 TRBV7-8 16
CASSDGQGYQPQHF TRBJ1-5 TRBV2 14
CASSHSDRGYSPLHF TRBJ1-6 TRBV5-8 15
CASSSDSVGTEAFF TRBJ1-1 TRBV7-2 14
CATPFWGRETQYF TRBJ2-5 TRBV19 13
CASSVSQGLGETQYF TRBJ2-5 TRBV9 15
CASSQTGNGKNIQYF TRBJ2-4 TRBV5-1 15
CASSPTPYYGYTF TRBJ1-2 TRBV5-8 13
CASSFRVNEKLFF TRBJ1-4 TRBV7-2 13
CASSYRPGGRGTDTQYF TRBJ2-3 TRBV28 17
CASSPISGGGTGNGYTF TRBJ1-2 TRBV18 17
CAIRSMNTEAFF TRBJ1-1 TRBV10-3 12
CASSGLTTNEKLFF TRBJ1-4 TRBV7-9 14
CASSLGVQRRETQYF TRBJ2-5 TRBV5-1 15
CASSFSGGPYEQYF TRBJ2-7 TRBV27 14
CASVGGTGELFF TRBJ2-2 TRBV4-1 12
CASSSGQGLQETQYF TRBJ2-5 TRBV5-1 15
CASSLGGGGQGYGYTF TRBJ1-2 TRBV11-2 16
CASSLPPGHMNTEAFF TRBJ1-1 TRBV7-9 16